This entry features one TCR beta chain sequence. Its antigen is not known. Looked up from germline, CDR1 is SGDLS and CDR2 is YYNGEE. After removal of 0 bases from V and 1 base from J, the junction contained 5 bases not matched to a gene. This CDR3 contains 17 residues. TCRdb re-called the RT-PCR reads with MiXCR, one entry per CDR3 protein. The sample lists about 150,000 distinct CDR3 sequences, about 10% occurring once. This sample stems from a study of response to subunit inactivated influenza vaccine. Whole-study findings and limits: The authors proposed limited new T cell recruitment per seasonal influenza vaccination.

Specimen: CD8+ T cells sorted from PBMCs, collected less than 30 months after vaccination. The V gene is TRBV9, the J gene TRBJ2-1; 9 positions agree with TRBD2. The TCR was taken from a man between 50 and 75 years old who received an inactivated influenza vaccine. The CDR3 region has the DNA TGTGCCAGCAGCGTAGTTAGCGGGAGTATGTCCTACAATGAGCAGTTCTTC. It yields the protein CASSVVSGSMSYNEQFF.